The 29 T cell receptor beta chains reported below all come from one sample, sequenced in a study of T cells in Graves' hyperthyroidism and ophthalmopathy. Amplified TCR beta CDR3 regions derived from RNA transcripts. HTBI primers were used for first-round RT-PCR of the TCR CDR3. TCRdb used MiXCR to reprocess the multiplex PCR reads, holding one entry per CDR3 protein. Of 96,000 or so distinct CDR3 sequences listed, 51% were seen once; the top ten hold roughly a quarter. Sequenced material: blood. Receptors were obtained from a woman in her thirties or forties with Graves' hyperthyroidism.

This clonotype was detected only a few times. The chain employs TRBV29-1 and TRBJ1-3, with TRBD1 identical over 9 bases. CDR1 SQVTM and CDR2 ANQGSEA come from the germline V gene. There are 14 residues in the CDR3. V shed 6 bases, J shed 4 bases, and the junction held 7 bases outside the gene matches. CDR3 DNA: TGCAGCGTAGGAACAGGGGGCGCCGGAAACACCATATATTTT. It yields the protein CSVGTGGAGNTIYF.

The chain couples TRBV29-1 to TRBJ1-1; tentatively, D is TRBD1 (6 bases). This CDR3 spans 10 amino acids. Trimming shortened V by 6 bases and J by 11 bases, and 13 bases separated the two germline ends. The germline CDR1 and CDR2 sequences are SQVTM and ANQGSEA. The CDR3, as DNA: TGCAGCGTACAGGGTATGGAGGCTTTCTTT. It codes for CSVQGMEAFF. The whole variable domain, remainder taken from reference TRBV29-1 and TRBJ1-1, is SAVISQKPSRDICQRGTSLTIQCQVDSQVTMMFWYRQQPGQSLTLIATANQGSEATYESGFVIDKFPISRPNLTFSTLTVSNMSPEDSSIYLCSVQGMEAFFGQGTRLTVV.

This clonotype was observed many times. The rearrangement uses TRBV2 and TRBJ2-2; TRBD2 aligns across 7 bases. Losses at the gene ends were 7 bases for V and 1 base for J; bases not matched to a gene: 0. The CDR3 length is 13 residues. CDR1 SNHLY and CDR2 FYNNEI come from the germline V gene. The CDR3 DNA is TGTGCCAGCAAGCGGGGGAACACCGGGGAGCTGTTTTTT. As protein: CASKRGNTGELFF.

A note on this clonotype: Possible read error: a much larger clone is one base away. The chain couples TRBV7-3 to TRBJ1-1; D gene ambiguous. The CDR3 sequence is 13 residues long. Germline V gives CDR1 SGHTA, CDR2 FQGTGA. This CDR3 is CARSLRVNTEAFF. CDR3 DNA: TGTGCCCGCAGCTTACGAGTGAACACTGAAGCTTTCTTT.

On this clonotype itself: Because it lacks the conserved phenylalanine or tryptophan at the end, this CDR3 is likely a read error. The limits of the CDR3 on the DNA are not certain, so only TCRdb's listed CDR3 is given. This CDR3 reads CASSLAQGYY. V gene TRBV7-9 combines with J gene TRBJ2-7; the table gives TRBD1 as D, unverified against the DNA. The CDR3 is made up of 10 amino acids, end residues included. In germline, CDR1 is SEHNR, CDR2 FQNEAQ (reference sequence).

About this clonotype: The germline gene is not matched at one end of the junction; a read error may be the cause. The chain employs TRBV6-5 and TRBJ2-2; 8 positions agree with TRBD2. Germline V lookup: CDR1 MNHEY, CDR2 SVGAGI. The CDR3 covers 16 residues. The chain's CDR3 is CAGSSLAGRDTGELFF. CDR3 DNA sequence: TGTGCCGGCAGTTCCCTAGCGGGTAGGGACACCGGGGAGCTGTTTTTT.

Only one count was recorded for this clonotype. The chain has TRBV15 and TRBJ1-5; unclear D gene. CDR1 and CDR2 (germline): LNHNV, YYDKDF (reference sequence). CDR3 size: 14 residues. The ends were cut back, 0 bases at V and 5 bases at J, with 8 bases in the middle. Here the CDR3 DNA reads TGTGCCACCAGCAGAGATTGGAGGGATCAGCCCCAGCATTTT. Translation: CATSRDWRDQPQHF.

With regard to this clonotype: An end of the junction does not agree with germline; a read error may underlie this. The V gene is TRBV9, the J gene TRBJ2-2; 10 bases are shared with TRBD2. Per germline, CDR1 SGDLS and CDR2 YYNGEE. The CDR3 length is 17 residues. Written as DNA, the CDR3 is TGTGCCAGCAGCGGAAGGGGACTAGCGACCCGCACCGGGGAGCTGTCTTTT. It translates to CASSGRGLATRTGELSF.

In this sample, this clonotype turned up many times. This chain uses TRBV6-1 with TRBJ2-7; D uncertain. Trimming stripped 6 bases from V and 3 bases from J, with 6 bases between. This CDR3 comprises 11 residues. CDR1 is MNHNS, CDR2 SASEGT, per germline. The CDR3 DNA is TGTGCCAGCAGCCCATACTACGAGCAGTACTTC. This translates into CASSPYYEQYF.

This clonotype was observed many times. The rearrangement links TRBV2 to TRBJ1-4; 10 nucleotides match TRBD1. Per the germline V gene, CDR1 is SNHLY and CDR2 is FYNNEI. The CDR3 length is 14 residues. Trimming removed 5 bases from V and 7 bases from J; junction bases left unmatched: 4. CDR3 DNA: TGTGCCAGCAGTTCGGGACAGGGGATTGAAAAACTGTTTTTT. Amino acid sequence: CASSSGQGIEKLFF.

The rearrangement joins TRBV6-5 to TRBJ1-3; the D gene is possibly TRBD1 (6 bases). The ends were cut back, 6 bases at V and 4 bases at J, with 19 bases in the middle. In germline, CDR1 is MNHEY, CDR2 SVGAGI. The length of the CDR3 is 16 residues. As DNA, the CDR3 is TGTGCCAGCAGCGCCAGCAGGGGAACGGGAGGAAACACCATATATTTT. This encodes CASSASRGTGGNTIYF.

The genes are TRBV25-1 and TRBJ1-2; tentatively, D is TRBD1 (5 bases). The CDR3 is 16 amino acids. Germline-derived CDR1 and CDR2 are MGHDK and SYGVNS. V was shortened by 5 bases and J by 6 bases, with 22 bases between the two germline ends. The CDR3 spells CASSSYDSLPFHGYTF. The CDR3 DNA sequence: TGTGCCAGCAGTTCCTACGACAGCCTCCCTTTTCATGGCTACACCTTC.

This clonotype was observed a few times. The CDR3 sequence: CASRGTGASEQYF. The CDR3, as DNA: TGTGCCAGCAGGGGGACAGGGGCAAGCGAGCAGTACTTC. The gene calls are TRBV4-2 and TRBJ2-7; TRBD1 aligns across 10 bases. J was trimmed by 6 bases and V by 6 bases; bases with no gene match: 5. The germline V gene encodes CDR1 LGHNA and CDR2 YNFKEQ. The CDR3 extends over 13 amino acids.

This clonotype is termed medium-sized. This chain uses TRBV7-3 with TRBJ1-1; no reliable D call. Germline V lookup: CDR1 SGHTA, CDR2 FQGTGA. V lost 5 bases to trimming and J lost 4 bases, with 11 bases between them. This CDR3 has 13 amino acids. CDR3 bases: TGTGCCAGCAGCCAGCTCAGGTTCACTGAAGCTTTCTTT. Its protein product is CASSQLRFTEAFF.

The J gene is TRBJ2-7, the V gene TRBV20-1; 11 nucleotides match TRBD2. The CDR3 has 13 amino acids. V lost 0 bases to trimming and J lost 8 bases; unmatched junction nucleotides: 3. Germline-derived CDR1 and CDR2 are DFQATT and SNEGSKA (reference sequence). In DNA form, the CDR3 reads TGCAGTGCTAGAGATGGACTAGCGGGTAAGCAGTACTTC. It specifies CSARDGLAGKQYF.

This clonotype was picked up many times. The chain recombines TRBV9 with TRBJ2-7; D gene unclear. Germline V CDR1 and CDR2: SGDLS, YYNGEE. Trimming shortened V by 2 bases and J by 0 bases, and 9 bases separated the two germline ends. This CDR3 is built from 14 residues. The CDR3 sequence is CASSVGGSSYEQYF. The CDR3 bases are TGTGCCAGCAGCGTTGGCGGAAGCTCCTACGAGCAGTACTTC.

This clonotype was detected only a few times. The chain is built from TRBV10-3 and TRBJ2-3; no definite D call. Germline V gene lookup returns CDR1 ENHRY and CDR2 SYGVKD. V dropped 4 bases and J dropped 5 bases, with 4 bases sitting between them. The CDR3 loop spans 11 amino acids. The CDR3 coding sequence is TGTGCCATCAGTGTTAAAGATACGCAGTATTTT. It translates to CAISVKDTQYF.

Comment on this clonotype: This likely comes from a read error, as the CDR3 has no conserved phenylalanine or tryptophan at its end. V and J are TRBV2 and TRBJ1-1, with D unresolved. Looked up from germline, CDR1 is SNHLY and CDR2 is FYNNEI. Trimming took off 7 bases at V and 6 bases at J, with 15 bases between the two ends. The CDR3 extends over 13 amino acids. The CDR3 loop is CASNWFSGAEAFL. CDR3 coding DNA: TGTGCCAGCAATTGGTTTAGCGGGGCTGAAGCTTTCTTA.

This clonotype showed up many times. V and J are TRBV6-6 and TRBJ1-6; the D gene is possibly TRBD1 (6 bases). V was trimmed by 5 bases and J by 7 bases, leaving 12 bases between them. This CDR3 comprises 14 residues. Germline loops: CDR1 MNHNY, CDR2 SVGAGI (reference sequence). Here the CDR3 reads CASSATGTNSPLHF. The CDR3 coding sequence is TGTGCCAGCAGTGCAACAGGGACGAATTCACCCCTCCACTTT.

Of note for this clonotype: A much larger clone sits a single nucleotide away, making a read error possible. This chain's CDR3 is CASRSITSGANTGELLF. The DNA for the CDR3 is TGTGCCAGCAGATCGATTACTAGCGGGGCGAACACCGGGGAGCTGCTTTTT. This chain links TRBV7-2 with TRBJ2-2; TRBD2 agrees at 10 bases. Germline values: CDR1 SGHTA, CDR2 FQGNSA. The CDR3 runs 17 residues.

Comment on this clonotype: An end of the junction does not agree with germline; a read error may underlie this. The chain links TRBV5-1 to TRBJ2-7; 7 nucleotides match TRBD1. The CDR3 contains 14 residues. Germline CDR1 SGHRS, CDR2 YFSETQ. The CDR3 DNA is TGCACCAGCAGCTTGGGGACAGTCTCCTACGAGCAGTACTTC. Amino acid sequence: CTSSLGTVSYEQYF.

This clonotype was seen ten or more times. This chain connects TRBV27 to TRBJ2-2, with D tentatively TRBD1 or TRBD2 (5 bases each). The CDR3 covers 14 residues. Germline V CDR1 and CDR2: MNHEY, SMNVEV (reference sequence). The ends were cut back, 6 bases at V and 8 bases at J, with 16 bases in the middle. CDR3 sequence reads: CASSPTWGSGELFF. CDR3 nucleotides: TGTGCCAGCAGCCCCACTTGGGGGAGTGGGGAGCTGTTTTTT.

J is TRBJ2-5 and V is TRBV15; TRBD2 aligns across 10 bases. Germline V gives CDR1 LNHNV, CDR2 YYDKDF (reference sequence). With V trimmed by 2 bases and J by 5 bases, 5 bases remained unmatched. There are 15 residues in the CDR3. In nucleotides, the CDR3 is TGTGCCACCAGCAGAAGCGGGGGGGCCAGGGAGACCCAGTACTTC. It translates to CATSRSGGARETQYF.

Turning to this clonotype: This sequence may be a read error, since a much larger clone differs from it by one base. This chain uses TRBV7-3 with TRBJ1-2; maybe TRBD1 (5 bases). The V end lost 5 bases, the J end lost 6 bases, and 13 bases lay between the germline ends. CDR1 is SGHTA and CDR2 is FQGTGA in the germline V gene. The CDR3 spans 13 residues. The CDR3 reads CASSPRGTHGYTF. The CDR3, as DNA: TGTGCCAGCAGCCCCCGGGGGACCCATGGCTACACCTTC.

The chain combines TRBV11-2 with TRBJ1-2; no firm D call. In germline, CDR1 is SGHAT, CDR2 FQNNGV. V lost 4 bases, J lost 4 bases, and 10 bases lay in between. The CDR3 runs to 13 residues. CDR3 coding DNA: TGTGCCAGCAGCTCCGGGCGGCCCTATGGCTACACCTTC. Residues: CASSSGRPYGYTF.

The sample holds many counts of this clonotype. A much larger clone sits a single nucleotide away, making a read error possible. This sequence joins TRBV12-3 or TRBV12-4 and TRBJ1-1; D unclear. Trimming cost V 8 bases and J 1 base, with 11 bases left between them. The CDR3 runs to 13 residues. CDR3 amino acids: CASSQRENTEAFF. CDR3 sequence (DNA): TGTGCCAGCTCGCAAAGGGAGAACACTGAAGCTTTCTTT.

This sequence joins TRBV7-2 and TRBJ2-5; D is ambiguous. The V end lost 5 bases, the J end lost 0 bases, and 4 bases lay between the germline ends. The germline V gene encodes CDR1 SGHTA and CDR2 FQGNSA. The CDR3 length is 12 residues. The CDR3: CASSPYQETQYF. The CDR3 DNA reads as TGTGCCAGCAGCCCGTACCAAGAGACCCAGTACTTC. Filled out from reference TRBV7-2 and TRBJ2-5, the complete variable domain reads GAGVSQSPSNKVTEKGKDVELRCDPISGHTALYWYRQSLGQGLEFLIYFQGNSAPDKSGLPSDRFSAERTGGSVSTLTIQRTQQEDSAVYLCASSPYQETQYFGPGTRLLVL.

This sequence joins TRBV4-2 and TRBJ1-1; 10 bases align to TRBD1. V lost 4 bases and J lost 10; bases outside the gene matches: 6. The CDR3 loop spans 13 amino acids. Germline CDR1 reads LGHNA; CDR2 reads YNFKEQ. The CDR3 DNA reads TGTGCCAGCAGCCCTGGACAGGGGGGGATAGCTTTCTTT. It yields the protein CASSPGQGGIAFF.

A few counts support this clonotype. The chain has TRBV7-9 and TRBJ2-2, with 10 nucleotides matching TRBD2. The V and J ends lost 6 bases and 0 bases, in that order; junction bases with no gene match: 19. This CDR3 contains 21 residues. The germline V gene has CDR1 SEHNR and CDR2 FQNEAQ (reference sequence). CDR3 bases: TGTGCCAGCAGTTATCCTTGGACTAGCGGTACCTTAAATGCGAACACCGGGGAGCTGTTTTTT. Protein sequence: CASSYPWTSGTLNANTGELFF.